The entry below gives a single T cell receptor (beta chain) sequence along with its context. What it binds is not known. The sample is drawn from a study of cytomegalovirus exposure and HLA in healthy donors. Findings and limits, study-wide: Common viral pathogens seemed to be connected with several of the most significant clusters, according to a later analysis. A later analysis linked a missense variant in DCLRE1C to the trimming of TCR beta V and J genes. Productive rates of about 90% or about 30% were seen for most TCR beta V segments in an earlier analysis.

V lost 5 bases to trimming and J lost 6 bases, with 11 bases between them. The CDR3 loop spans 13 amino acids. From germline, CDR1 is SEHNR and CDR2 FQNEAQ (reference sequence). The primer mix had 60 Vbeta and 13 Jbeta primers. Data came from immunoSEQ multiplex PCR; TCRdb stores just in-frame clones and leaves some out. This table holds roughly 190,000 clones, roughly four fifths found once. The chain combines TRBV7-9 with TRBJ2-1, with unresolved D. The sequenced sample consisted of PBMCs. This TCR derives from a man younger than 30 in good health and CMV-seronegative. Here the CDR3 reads CASSRPGSNEQFF. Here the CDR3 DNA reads TGTGCCAGCAGCCGACCAGGATCCAATGAGCAGTTCTTC.